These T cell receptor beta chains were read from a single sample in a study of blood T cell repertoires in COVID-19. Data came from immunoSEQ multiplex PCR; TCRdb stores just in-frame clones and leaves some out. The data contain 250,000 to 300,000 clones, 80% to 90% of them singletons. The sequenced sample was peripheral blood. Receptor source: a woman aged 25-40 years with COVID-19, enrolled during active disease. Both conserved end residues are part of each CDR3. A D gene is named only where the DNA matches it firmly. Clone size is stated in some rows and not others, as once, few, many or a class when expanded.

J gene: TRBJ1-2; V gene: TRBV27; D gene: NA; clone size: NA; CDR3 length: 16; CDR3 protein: CASSPSAGRRNYGYTF; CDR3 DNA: TGTGCCAGCAGCCCCTCGGCGGGGAGGCGCAACTATGGCTACACCTTC
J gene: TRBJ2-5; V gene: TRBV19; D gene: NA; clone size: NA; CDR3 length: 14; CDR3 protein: CASSISWGGETQYF; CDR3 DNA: TGTGCCAGTAGTATATCATGGGGCGGAGAGACCCAGTACTTC
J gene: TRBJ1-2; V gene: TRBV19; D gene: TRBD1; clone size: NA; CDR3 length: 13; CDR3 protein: CASSIVGGGGYTF; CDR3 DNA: TGTGCCAGTAGTATAGTTGGAGGGGGCGGCTACACCTTC
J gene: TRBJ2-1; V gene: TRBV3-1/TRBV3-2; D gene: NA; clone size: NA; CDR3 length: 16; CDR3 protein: CASSHDAGSSYNEQFF; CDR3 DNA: TGTGCCAGCAGCCACGACGCAGGTAGCTCCTACAATGAGCAGTTCTTC
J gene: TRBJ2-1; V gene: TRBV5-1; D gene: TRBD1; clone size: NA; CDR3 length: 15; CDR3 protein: CASSPGQGVDNEQFF; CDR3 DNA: TGCGCCAGCTCGCCCGGACAGGGTGTAGACAATGAGCAGTTCTTC
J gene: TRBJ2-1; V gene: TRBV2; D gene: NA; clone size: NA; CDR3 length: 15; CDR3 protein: CASSARGAPYDEQFF; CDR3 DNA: TGTGCCAGCAGCGCTCGGGGGGCCCCTTATGATGAGCAGTTCTTC
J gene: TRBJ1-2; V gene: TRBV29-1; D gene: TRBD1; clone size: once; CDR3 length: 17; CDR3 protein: CSVVAWAGGSANYGYTF; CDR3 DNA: TGCAGCGTTGTTGCTTGGGCAGGGGGGAGTGCTAACTATGGCTACACCTTC
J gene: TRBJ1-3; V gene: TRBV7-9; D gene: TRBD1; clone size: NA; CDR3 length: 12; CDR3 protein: CAGGDRTNTIYF; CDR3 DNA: TGTGCCGGTGGGGACAGGACCAACACCATATATTTT
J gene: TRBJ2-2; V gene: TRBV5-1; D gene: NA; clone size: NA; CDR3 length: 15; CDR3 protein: CASSYREPNTGELFF; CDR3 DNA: TGCGCCAGCAGCTACCGGGAGCCGAACACCGGGGAGCTGTTTTTT
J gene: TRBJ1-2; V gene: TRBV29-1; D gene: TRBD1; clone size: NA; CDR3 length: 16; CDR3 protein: CSVLKGGTGQEDGYTF; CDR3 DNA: TGCAGCGTCCTAAAGGGGGGGACGGGACAGGAGGATGGCTACACCTTC
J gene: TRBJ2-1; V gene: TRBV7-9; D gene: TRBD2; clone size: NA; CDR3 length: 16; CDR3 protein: CASSFSGGATYNEQFF; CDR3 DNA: TGTGCCAGCAGCTTTAGCGGGGGGGCGACCTACAATGAGCAGTTCTTC
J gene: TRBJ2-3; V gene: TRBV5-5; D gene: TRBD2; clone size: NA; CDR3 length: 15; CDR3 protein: CASSLLAGGLDTQYF; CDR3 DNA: TGTGCCAGCAGCTTGTTGGCGGGGGGGCTAGATACGCAGTATTTT
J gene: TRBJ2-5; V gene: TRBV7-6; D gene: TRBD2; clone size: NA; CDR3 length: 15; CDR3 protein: CASSYSGGRQETQYF; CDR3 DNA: TGTGCCAGCAGTTATAGCGGGGGAAGACAAGAGACCCAGTACTTC
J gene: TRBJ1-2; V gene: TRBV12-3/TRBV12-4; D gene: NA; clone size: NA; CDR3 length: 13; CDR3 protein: CASSLGLFSGYTF; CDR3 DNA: TGTGCCAGCAGTTTAGGACTGTTCAGTGGCTACACCTTC
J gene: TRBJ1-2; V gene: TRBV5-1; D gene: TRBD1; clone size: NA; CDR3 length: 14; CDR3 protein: CASSWGQAYYGYTF; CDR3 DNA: TGCGCCAGCAGCTGGGGACAGGCGTACTATGGCTACACCTTC
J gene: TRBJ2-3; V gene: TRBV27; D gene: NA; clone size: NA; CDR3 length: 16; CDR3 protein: CASSLLGGGSWDTQYF; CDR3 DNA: TGTGCCAGCAGCCTCCTGGGGGGGGGCTCATGGGATACGCAGTATTTT
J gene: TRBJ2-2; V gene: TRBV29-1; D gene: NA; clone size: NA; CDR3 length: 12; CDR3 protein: CSVYSDTGELFF; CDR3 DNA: TGCAGCGTGTACTCGGACACCGGGGAGCTGTTTTTT
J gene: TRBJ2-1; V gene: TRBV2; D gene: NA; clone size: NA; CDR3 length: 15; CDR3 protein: CASSEAGASYNEQFF; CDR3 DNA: TGTGCCAGCAGTGAAGCGGGGGCCTCCTACAATGAGCAGTTCTTC
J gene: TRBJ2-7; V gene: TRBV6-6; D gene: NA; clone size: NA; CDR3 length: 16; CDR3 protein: CASRSTDLGLSYEQYF; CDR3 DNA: TGTGCCAGCAGATCAACTGATTTGGGCCTCTCCTACGAGCAGTACTTC
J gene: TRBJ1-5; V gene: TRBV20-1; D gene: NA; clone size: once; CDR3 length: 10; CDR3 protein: CSAKGVSQHF; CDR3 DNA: TGCAGTGCTAAAGGGGTTTCCCAGCATTTT
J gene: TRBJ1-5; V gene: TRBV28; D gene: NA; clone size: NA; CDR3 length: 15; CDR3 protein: CASSLAAGAVQPQHF; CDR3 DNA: TGTGCCAGCAGTTTAGCTGCAGGGGCGGTTCAGCCCCAGCATTTT
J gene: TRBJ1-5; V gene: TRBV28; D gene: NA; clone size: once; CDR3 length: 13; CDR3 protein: CASLGAPYQPQHF; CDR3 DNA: TGTGCCAGCCTCGGAGCACCGTATCAGCCCCAGCATTTT
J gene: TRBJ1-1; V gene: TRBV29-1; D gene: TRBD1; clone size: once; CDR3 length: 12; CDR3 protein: CSVDRGNTEAFF; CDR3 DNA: TGCAGCGTGGACAGGGGGAACACTGAAGCTTTCTTT
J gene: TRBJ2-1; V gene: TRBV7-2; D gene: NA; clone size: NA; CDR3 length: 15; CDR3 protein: CASSFGASSYNEQFF; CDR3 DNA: TGTGCCAGCAGCTTCGGTGCTAGCTCCTACAATGAGCAGTTCTTC
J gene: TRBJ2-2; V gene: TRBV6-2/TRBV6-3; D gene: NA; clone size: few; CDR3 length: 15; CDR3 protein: CASSRGGPSTGELFF; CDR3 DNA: TGTGCCAGCAGCCGGGGAGGCCCGAGCACCGGGGAGCTGTTTTTT
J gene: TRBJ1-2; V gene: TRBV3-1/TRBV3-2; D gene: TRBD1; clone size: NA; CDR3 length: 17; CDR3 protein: CASSQDNRGPRYYGYTF; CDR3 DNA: TGTGCCAGCAGCCAAGATAACAGGGGGCCTCGTTACTATGGCTACACCTTC
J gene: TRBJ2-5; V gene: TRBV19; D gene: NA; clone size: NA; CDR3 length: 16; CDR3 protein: CASSIGSGAAQETQYF; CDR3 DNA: TGTGCCAGTAGTATAGGGTCAGGGGCAGCCCAAGAGACCCAGTACTTC
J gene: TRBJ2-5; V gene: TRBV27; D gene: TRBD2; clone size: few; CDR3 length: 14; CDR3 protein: CASSTGGRLETQYF; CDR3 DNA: TGTGCCAGCAGCACGGGGGGGAGATTAGAGACCCAGTACTTC
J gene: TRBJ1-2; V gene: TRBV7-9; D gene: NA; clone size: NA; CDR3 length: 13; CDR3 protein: CASTFRGSYGYTF; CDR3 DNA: TGTGCCAGCACCTTTCGGGGGAGCTATGGCTACACCTTC
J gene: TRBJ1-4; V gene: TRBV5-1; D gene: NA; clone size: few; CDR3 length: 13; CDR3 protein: CASSLTVNEKLFF; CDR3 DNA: TGCGCCAGCAGCTTGACGGTTAATGAAAAACTGTTTTTT
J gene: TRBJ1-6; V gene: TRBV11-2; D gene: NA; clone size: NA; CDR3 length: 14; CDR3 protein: CASSFRGGNSPLHF; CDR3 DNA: TGTGCCAGCAGCTTTAGGGGAGGTAATTCACCCCTCCACTTT
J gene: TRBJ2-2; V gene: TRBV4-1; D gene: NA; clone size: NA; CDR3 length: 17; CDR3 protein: CASSQIRGWGNPGELFF; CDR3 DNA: TGCGCCAGCAGCCAGATCAGGGGTTGGGGCAACCCCGGGGAGCTGTTTTTT
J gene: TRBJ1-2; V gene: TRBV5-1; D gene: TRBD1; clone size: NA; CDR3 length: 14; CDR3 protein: CASSRDRGGYGYTF; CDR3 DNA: TGCGCCAGCAGCCGCGACAGGGGCGGCTATGGCTACACCTTC
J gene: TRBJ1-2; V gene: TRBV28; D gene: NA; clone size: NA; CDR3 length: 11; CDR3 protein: CASSLSGGYTF; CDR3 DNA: TGTGCCAGCAGTTTATCCGGTGGCTACACCTTC
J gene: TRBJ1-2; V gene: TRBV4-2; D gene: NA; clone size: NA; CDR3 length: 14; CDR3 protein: CASSQGDINYGYTF; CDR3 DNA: TGTGCCAGCAGCCAAGGGGACATTAACTATGGCTACACCTTC
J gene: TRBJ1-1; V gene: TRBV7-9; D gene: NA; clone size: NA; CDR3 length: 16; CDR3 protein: CASSSITVLENTEAFF; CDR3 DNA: TGTGCCAGCAGCTCAATTACAGTCCTTGAGAACACTGAAGCTTTCTTT
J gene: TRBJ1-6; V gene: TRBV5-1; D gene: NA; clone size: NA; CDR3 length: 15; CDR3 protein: CASSLGGVDNSPLHF; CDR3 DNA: TGCGCCAGCAGCTTGGGTGGAGTTGATAATTCACCCCTCCACTTT
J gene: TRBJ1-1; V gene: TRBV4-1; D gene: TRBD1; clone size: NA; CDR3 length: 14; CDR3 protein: CASSPGDRGTEAFF; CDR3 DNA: TGCGCCAGCAGCCCCGGGGACAGGGGCACTGAAGCTTTCTTT
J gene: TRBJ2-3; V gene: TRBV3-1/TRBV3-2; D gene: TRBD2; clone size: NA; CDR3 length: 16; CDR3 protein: CASSQEWLAGTDTQYF; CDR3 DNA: TGTGCCAGCAGCCAAGAGTGGCTAGCGGGGACAGATACGCAGTATTTT
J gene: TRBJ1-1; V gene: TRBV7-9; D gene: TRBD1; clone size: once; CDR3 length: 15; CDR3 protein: CASSPRTGENTEAFF; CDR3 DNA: TGTGCCAGCAGCCCCCGGACAGGCGAGAACACTGAAGCTTTCTTT
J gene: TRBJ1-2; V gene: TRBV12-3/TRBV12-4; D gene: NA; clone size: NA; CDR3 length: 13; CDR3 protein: CASSLLQNYGYTF; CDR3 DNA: TGTGCCAGCAGTTTACTACAGAACTATGGCTACACCTTC
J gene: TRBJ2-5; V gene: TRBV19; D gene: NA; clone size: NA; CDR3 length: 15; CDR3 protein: CASSILASLPETQYF; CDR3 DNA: TGTGCCAGTAGTATTTTGGCTAGCCTCCCGGAGACCCAGTACTTC
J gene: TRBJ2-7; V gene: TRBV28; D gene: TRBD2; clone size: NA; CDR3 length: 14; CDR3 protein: CASSLGGEGYEQYF; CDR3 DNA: TGTGCCAGCAGTTTAGGAGGGGAGGGATACGAGCAGTACTTC
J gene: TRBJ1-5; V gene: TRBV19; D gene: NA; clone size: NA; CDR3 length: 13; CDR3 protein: CASTSSGSQPQHF; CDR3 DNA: TGTGCCAGTACTTCGTCGGGTTCCCAGCCCCAGCATTTT
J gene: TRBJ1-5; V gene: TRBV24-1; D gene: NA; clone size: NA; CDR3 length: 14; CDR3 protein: CATSDPNSNQPQHF; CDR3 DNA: TGTGCCACCAGTGACCCCAATAGCAATCAGCCCCAGCATTTT
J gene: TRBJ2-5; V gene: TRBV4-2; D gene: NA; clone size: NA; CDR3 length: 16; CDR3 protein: CASSRGGPTYQETQYF; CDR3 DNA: TGTGCCAGCAGCCGGGGGGGCCCAACGTACCAAGAGACCCAGTACTTC
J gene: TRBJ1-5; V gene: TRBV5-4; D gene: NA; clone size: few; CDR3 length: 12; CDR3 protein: CASSAQGQPQHF; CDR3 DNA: TGTGCCAGCAGCGCTCAGGGGCAGCCCCAGCATTTT
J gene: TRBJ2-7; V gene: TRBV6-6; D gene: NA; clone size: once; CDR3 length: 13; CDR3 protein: CASSFGRGYEQYF; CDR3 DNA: TGTGCCAGCAGTTTCGGACGGGGCTACGAGCAGTACTTC
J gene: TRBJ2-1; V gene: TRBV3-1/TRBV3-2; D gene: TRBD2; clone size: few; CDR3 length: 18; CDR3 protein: CASSHLIAGGSLDNEQFF; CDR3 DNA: TGTGCCAGCAGCCACCTTATAGCGGGGGGTTCCCTTGACAATGAGCAGTTCTTC
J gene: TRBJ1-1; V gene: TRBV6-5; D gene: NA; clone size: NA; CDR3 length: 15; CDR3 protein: CASSPVRGMNTEAFF; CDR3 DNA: TGTGCCAGCAGCCCCGTGCGGGGGATGAACACTGAAGCTTTCTTT
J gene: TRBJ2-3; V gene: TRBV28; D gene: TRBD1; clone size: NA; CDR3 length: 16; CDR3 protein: CASSTPGGAGSDTQYF; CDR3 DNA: TGTGCCAGCAGCACTCCAGGGGGCGCAGGATCAGATACGCAGTATTTT
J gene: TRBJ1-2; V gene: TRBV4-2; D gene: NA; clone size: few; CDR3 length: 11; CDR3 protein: CASSQGSRYTF; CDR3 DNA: TGTGCCAGCAGCCAAGGGAGCCGCTACACCTTC
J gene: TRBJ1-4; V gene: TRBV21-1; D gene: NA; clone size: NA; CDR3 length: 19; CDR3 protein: CASSHSDSINVRANEKLFF; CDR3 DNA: TGTGCCAGCAGCCACTCGGACAGCATCAACGTGAGGGCAAATGAAAAACTGTTTTTT